This T cell receptor (beta chain) was retrieved from a study of T cells in localized non-small cell lung cancer. The method was immunoSEQ multiplex PCR; TCRdb's version includes in-frame clones alone and lacks a portion of them. The sample has around 30,000 clones, around four fifths seen once. Study-level points and caveats: The study sequenced only one region of the tumor. As a result, intratumor heterogeneity could not be excluded and remains possible. It was uninvolved adjacent lung that showed the highest T cell clonality, exceeding tumor. A raised T cell density in blood coincided with lengthier overall survival.

This clone was seen a few times. Its antigen is unknown. There are 12 residues in the CDR3. The germline gives CDR1 LNHDA, CDR2 SQIVND (reference sequence). V lost 3 bases, J lost 4 bases, and 1 base lay in between. Sequenced here: peripheral blood, sampled before any cancer treatment. The TCR comes from a male donor at least 60 years old with stage III squamous cell lung carcinoma. The V gene is TRBV19, the J gene TRBJ1-6; no clear D. The CDR3 DNA follows: TGTGCCAGTAGTATTTATAATTCACCCCTCCACTTT. It specifies CASSIYNSPLHF.